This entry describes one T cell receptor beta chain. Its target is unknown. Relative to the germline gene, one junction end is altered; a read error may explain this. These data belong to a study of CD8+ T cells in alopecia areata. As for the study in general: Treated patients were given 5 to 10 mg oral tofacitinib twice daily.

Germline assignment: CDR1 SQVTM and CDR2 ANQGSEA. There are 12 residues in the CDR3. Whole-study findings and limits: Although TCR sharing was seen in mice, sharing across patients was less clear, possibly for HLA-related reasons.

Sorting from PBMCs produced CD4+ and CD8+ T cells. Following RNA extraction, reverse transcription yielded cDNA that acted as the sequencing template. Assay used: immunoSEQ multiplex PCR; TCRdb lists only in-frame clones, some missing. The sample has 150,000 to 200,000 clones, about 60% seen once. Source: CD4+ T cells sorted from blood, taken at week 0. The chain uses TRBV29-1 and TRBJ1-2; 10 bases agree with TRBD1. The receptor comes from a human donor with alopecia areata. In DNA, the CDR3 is TGCAGCATTGAACGGGACAGGGGAGGCTACACCTTC. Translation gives CSIERDRGGYTF.